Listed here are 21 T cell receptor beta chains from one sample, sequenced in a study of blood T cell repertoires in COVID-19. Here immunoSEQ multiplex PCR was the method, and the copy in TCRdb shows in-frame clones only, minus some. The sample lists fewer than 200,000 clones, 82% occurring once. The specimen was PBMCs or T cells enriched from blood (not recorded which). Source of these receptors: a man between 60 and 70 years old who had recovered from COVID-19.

CDR3: CASRGRDRVVGETQYF. The CDR3 DNA sequence: TGTGCCAGCAGGGGCCGGGACAGGGTGGTCGGGGAGACCCAGTACTTC. V gene TRBV7-6 combines with J gene TRBJ2-5; TRBD1 matches at 9 bases. CDR3 length: 16 amino acids. Losses at the gene ends were 6 bases for V and 5 bases for J; bases not matched to a gene: 13. Germline V lookup: CDR1 SGHVS, CDR2 FNYEAQ.

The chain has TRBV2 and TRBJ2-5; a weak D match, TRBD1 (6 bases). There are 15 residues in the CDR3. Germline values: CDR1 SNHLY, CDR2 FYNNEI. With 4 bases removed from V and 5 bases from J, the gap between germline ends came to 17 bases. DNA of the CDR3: TGTGCCAGCAGTGTATATGGCAGGGGTCCCGAGACCCAGTACTTC. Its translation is CASSVYGRGPETQYF.

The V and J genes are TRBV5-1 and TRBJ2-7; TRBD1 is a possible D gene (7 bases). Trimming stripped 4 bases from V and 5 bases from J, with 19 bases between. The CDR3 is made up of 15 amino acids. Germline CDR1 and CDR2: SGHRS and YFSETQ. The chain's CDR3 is CASSRGQGGQNEQYF. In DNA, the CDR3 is TGCGCCAGCAGCAGGGGTCAGGGGGGCCAGAACGAGCAGTACTTC.

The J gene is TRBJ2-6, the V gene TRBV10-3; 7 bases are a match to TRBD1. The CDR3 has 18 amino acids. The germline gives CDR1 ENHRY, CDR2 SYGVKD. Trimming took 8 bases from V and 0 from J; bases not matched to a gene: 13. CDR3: CAIRDSAPLSSGANVLTF. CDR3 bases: TGTGCCATCCGGGACAGTGCTCCATTAAGCTCTGGGGCCAACGTCCTGACTTTC.

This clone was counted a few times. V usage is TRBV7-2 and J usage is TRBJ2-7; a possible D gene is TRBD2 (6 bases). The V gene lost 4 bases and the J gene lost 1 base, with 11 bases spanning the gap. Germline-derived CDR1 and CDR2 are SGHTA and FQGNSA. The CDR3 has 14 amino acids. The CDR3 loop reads CASSSRAGSYEQYF. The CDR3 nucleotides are TGTGCCAGCAGCTCCCGGGCGGGGTCCTACGAGCAGTACTTC.

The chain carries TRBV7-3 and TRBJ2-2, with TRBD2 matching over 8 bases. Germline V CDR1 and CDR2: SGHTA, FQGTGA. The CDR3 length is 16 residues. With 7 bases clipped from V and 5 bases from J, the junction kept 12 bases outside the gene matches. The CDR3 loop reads CASTPRGGPGTGELFF. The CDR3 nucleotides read TGTGCCAGCACCCCTCGCGGGGGGCCGGGGACCGGGGAGCTGTTTTTT.

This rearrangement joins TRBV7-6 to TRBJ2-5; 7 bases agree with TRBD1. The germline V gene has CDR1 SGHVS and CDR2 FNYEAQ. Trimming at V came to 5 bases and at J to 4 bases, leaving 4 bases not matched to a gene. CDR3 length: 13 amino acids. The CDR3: CASSGTVRETQYF. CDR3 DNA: TGTGCCAGCAGCGGGACAGTCAGAGAGACCCAGTACTTC. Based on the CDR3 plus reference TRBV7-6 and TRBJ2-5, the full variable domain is GAGVSQSPRYKVTKRGQDVALRCDPISGHVSLYWYRQALGQGPEFLTYFNYEAQQDKSGLPNDRFSAERPEGSISTLTIQRTEQRDSAMYRCASSGTVRETQYFGPGTRLLVL.

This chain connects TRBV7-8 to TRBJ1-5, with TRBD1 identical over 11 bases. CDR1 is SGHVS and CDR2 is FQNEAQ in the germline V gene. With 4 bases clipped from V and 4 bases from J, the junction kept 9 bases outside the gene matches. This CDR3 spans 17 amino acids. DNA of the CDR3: TGTGCCAGCAGCTCCGGACAGGGGGCGGTTTCAAATCAGCCCCAGCATTTT. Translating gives CASSSGQGAVSNQPQHF.

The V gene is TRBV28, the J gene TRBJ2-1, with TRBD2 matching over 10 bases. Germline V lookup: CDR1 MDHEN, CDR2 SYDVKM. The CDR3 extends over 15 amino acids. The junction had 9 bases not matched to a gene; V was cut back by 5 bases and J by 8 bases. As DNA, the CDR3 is TGTGCCAGCAGTCCATCTAGCGGGAGTACTTATGAGCAGTTCTTC. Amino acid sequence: CASSPSSGSTYEQFF.

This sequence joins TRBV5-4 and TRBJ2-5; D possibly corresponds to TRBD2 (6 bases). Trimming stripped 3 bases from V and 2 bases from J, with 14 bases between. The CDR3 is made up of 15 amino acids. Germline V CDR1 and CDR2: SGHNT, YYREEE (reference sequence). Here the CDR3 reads CASSSETSFQETQYF. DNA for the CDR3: TGTGCCAGCAGCTCAGAAACTAGCTTTCAAGAGACCCAGTACTTC.

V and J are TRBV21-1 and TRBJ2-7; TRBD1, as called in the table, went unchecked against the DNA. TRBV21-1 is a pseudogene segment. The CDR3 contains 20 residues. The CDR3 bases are TGTGCCAGCAGCAAAGTTAGGACAGGGGACGTACGCGGGACGATCTACGAGCAGTACTTC. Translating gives CASSKVRTGDVRGTIYEQYF.

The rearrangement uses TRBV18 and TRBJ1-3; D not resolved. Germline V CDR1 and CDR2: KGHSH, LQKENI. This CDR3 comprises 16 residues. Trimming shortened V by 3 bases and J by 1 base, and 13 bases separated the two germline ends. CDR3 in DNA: TGTGCCAGCTCACCTTCGGGCCGGAGGTCTGGAAACACCATATATTTT. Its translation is CASSPSGRRSGNTIYF.

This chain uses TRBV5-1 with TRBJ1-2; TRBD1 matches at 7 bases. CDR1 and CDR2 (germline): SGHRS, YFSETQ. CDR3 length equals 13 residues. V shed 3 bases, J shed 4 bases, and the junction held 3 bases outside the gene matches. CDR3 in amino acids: CASSSTGAYGYTF. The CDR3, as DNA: TGCGCCAGCAGCTCTACAGGGGCCTATGGCTACACCTTC. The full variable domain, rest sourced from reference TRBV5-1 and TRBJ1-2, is KAGVTQTPRYLIKTRGQQVTLSCSPISGHRSVSWYQQTPGQGLQFLFEYFSETQRNKGNFPGRFSGRQFSNSRSEMNVSTLELGDSALYLCASSSTGAYGYTFGSGTRLTVV.

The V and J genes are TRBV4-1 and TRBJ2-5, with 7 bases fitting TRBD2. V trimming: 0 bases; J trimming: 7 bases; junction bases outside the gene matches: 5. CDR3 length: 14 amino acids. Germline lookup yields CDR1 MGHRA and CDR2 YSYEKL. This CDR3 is CASSQEDQRGTQYF. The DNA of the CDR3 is TGCGCCAGCAGCCAAGAAGACCAGCGGGGGACCCAGTACTTC.

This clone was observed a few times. CDR3 loop: CASSHLQGNQPQHF. The CDR3 nucleotides are TGTGCCAGCAGCCATCTCCAGGGGAATCAGCCCCAGCATTTT. The rearrangement joins TRBV3-1 (or the pseudogene TRBV3-2) to TRBJ1-5; a possible D gene is TRBD1 (6 bases). The CDR3 is 14 residues long. The ends were cut back, 3 bases at V and 4 bases at J, with 10 bases in the middle. Germline CDR1 LGHDT, CDR2 YNNKEL (reference sequence).

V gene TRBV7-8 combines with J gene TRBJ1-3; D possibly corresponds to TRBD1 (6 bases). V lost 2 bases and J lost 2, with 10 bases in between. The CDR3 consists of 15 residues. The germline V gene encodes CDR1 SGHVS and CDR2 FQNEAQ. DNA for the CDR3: TGTGCCAGCAGCTTACCTAGGGGGACTGGAAACACCATATATTTT. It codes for CASSLPRGTGNTIYF.

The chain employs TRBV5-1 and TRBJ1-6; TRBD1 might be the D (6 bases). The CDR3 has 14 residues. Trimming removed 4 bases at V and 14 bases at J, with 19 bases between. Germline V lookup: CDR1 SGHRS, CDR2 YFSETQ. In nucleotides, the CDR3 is TGCGCCAGCAGCCTGACAGGTACCGAGTTAACCCTCCACTTT. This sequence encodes CASSLTGTELTLHF.

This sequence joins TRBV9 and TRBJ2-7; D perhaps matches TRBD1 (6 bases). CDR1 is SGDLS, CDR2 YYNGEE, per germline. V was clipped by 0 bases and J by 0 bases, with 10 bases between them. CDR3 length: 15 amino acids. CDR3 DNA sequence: TGTGCCAGCAGCGTAGCTCAGGGGAGCTCCTACGAGCAGTACTTC. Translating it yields CASSVAQGSSYEQYF.

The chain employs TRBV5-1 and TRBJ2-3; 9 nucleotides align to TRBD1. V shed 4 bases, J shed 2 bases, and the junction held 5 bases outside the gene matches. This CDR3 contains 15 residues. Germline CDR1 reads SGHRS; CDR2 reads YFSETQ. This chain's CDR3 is CASSLRTGDTDTQYF. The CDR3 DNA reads TGCGCCAGCAGCCTCAGGACAGGGGACACAGATACGCAGTATTTT. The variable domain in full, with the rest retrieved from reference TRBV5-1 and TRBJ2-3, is KAGVTQTPRYLIKTRGQQVTLSCSPISGHRSVSWYQQTPGQGLQFLFEYFSETQRNKGNFPGRFSGRQFSNSRSEMNVSTLELGDSALYLCASSLRTGDTDTQYFGPGTRLTVL.

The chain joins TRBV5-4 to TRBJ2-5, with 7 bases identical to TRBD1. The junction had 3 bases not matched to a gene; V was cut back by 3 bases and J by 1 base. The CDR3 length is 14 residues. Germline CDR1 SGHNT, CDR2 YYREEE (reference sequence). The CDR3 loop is CASSSRQGQETQYF. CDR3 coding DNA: TGTGCCAGCAGCTCACGACAGGGCCAAGAGACCCAGTACTTC.

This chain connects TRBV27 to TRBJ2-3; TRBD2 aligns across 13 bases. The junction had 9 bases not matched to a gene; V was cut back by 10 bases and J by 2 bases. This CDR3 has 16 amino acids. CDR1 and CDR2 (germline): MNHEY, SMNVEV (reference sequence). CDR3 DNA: TGTGCCATCCGACGGACTAGCGGGAGAGACACAGATACGCAGTATTTT. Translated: CAIRRTSGRDTDTQYF.